The 23 T cell receptor beta chains presented below share a single source sample, sequenced in a study of blood T cell repertoires in COVID-19. Using immunoSEQ multiplex PCR, the repertoire was profiled, and TCRdb retains in-frame clones only, with some absent. The profile shows 70,000 or so clones, 76% of them singletons. Material for sequencing was peripheral blood. These receptors were collected from a man in his sixties with COVID-19, enrolled during active disease.

The count of this clone is one. The chain employs TRBV10-3 and TRBJ2-3, with 10 bases that match TRBD2. Germline V CDR1 and CDR2: ENHRY, SYGVKD. With V trimmed by 2 bases and J by 4 bases, 6 bases remained unmatched. The CDR3 is 16 amino acids. For the CDR3, the DNA is TGTGCCATCAGTGAGGGGGTTCTAGCGGGGGCAGATACGCAGTATTTT. This sequence encodes CAISEGVLAGADTQYF.

The chain combines TRBV7-3 with TRBJ2-3; a weak D match, TRBD2 (5 bases). Looked up from germline, CDR1 is SGHTA and CDR2 is FQGTGA. The ends were cut back, 2 bases at V and 1 base at J, with 10 bases in the middle. The CDR3 is 15 amino acids. The CDR3 DNA sequence: TGTGCCAGCAGCTTACTTGGTAGCGGCACAGATACGCAGTATTTT. This sequence encodes CASSLLGSGTDTQYF.

V and J are TRBV11-2 and TRBJ2-1; D not resolved. V was shortened by 3 bases and J by 6 bases, with 12 bases between the two germline ends. The CDR3 covers 14 residues. Per the germline V gene, CDR1 is SGHAT and CDR2 is FQNNGV. CDR3 region: CASSFTGVGNEQFF. The DNA for the CDR3 is TGTGCCAGCAGCTTCACCGGAGTGGGCAATGAGCAGTTCTTC.

The CDR3 loop reads CASSPQGGGYEQYF. CDR3 nucleotide sequence: TGTGCCAGCAGCCCCCAAGGGGGTGGCTACGAGCAGTACTTC. J is TRBJ2-7 and V is TRBV3-1 (or the pseudogene TRBV3-2); D may be TRBD1 (6 bases). The CDR3 contains 14 residues. Trimming stripped 4 bases from V and 3 bases from J, with 13 bases between. Germline CDR1 is LGHDT and CDR2 is YNNKEL (reference sequence).

This chain uses TRBV2 with TRBJ1-5, with D tentatively TRBD1 (5 bases). V shed 4 bases and J shed 5 bases, with 9 bases lying between them. CDR1 and CDR2 from the germline V gene are SNHLY and FYNNEI. This CDR3 is built from 13 residues. In DNA, the CDR3 is TGTGCCAGCAGTGTAGACAGAGATCAGCCCCAGCATTTT. Translated: CASSVDRDQPQHF.

This clone was counted a few times. The genes are TRBV19 and TRBJ2-7; D perhaps matches TRBD1 (6 bases). The length of the CDR3 is 13 residues. Trimming shortened V by 8 bases and J by 4 bases, and 15 bases separated the two germline ends. Germline CDR1 LNHDA, CDR2 SQIVND (reference sequence). CDR3 in DNA: TGTGCCAGTCAAAGTCGGGACAAGTACGAGCAGTACTTC. Its translation: CASQSRDKYEQYF.

This chain connects TRBV2 to TRBJ1-1, with D unresolved. The CDR3 is 13 amino acids. Germline CDR1 and CDR2: SNHLY and FYNNEI. Deletions cut 3 bases from V and 3 bases from J, with 8 bases between. The CDR3 region has the DNA TGTGCCAGCAGTGAGATCGGGGACACTGAAGCTTTCTTT. It translates to CASSEIGDTEAFF.

The V gene is TRBV5-4, the J gene TRBJ2-5; 7 positions match TRBD1. With 3 bases clipped from V and 5 bases from J, the junction kept 4 bases outside the gene matches. From germline, CDR1 is SGHNT and CDR2 YYREEE (reference sequence). This CDR3 is 13 amino acids long. The CDR3, as DNA: TGTGCCAGCAGCTCCAGGGGGACGGAGACCCAGTACTTC. Translated, it gives CASSSRGTETQYF.

This chain links TRBV2 with TRBJ2-5, with D possibly being TRBD2 (6 bases). V was pared by 4 bases and J by 4 bases, with 10 bases between. The CDR3 sequence is 13 residues long. Germline loops: CDR1 SNHLY, CDR2 FYNNEI. The CDR3 DNA reads TGTGCCAGCAGTGTTCTCGGGGGAGAGACCCAGTACTTC. This encodes CASSVLGGETQYF.

The chain has TRBV5-4 and TRBJ2-5, with 14 bases identical to TRBD2. The V segment lost 4 bases and the J segment 4 bases; nucleotides outside the gene matches: 3. CDR1 is SGHNT and CDR2 is YYREEE in the germline V gene (reference sequence). The CDR3 extends over 15 amino acids. CDR3 loop: CASSPGLAGVETQYF. The CDR3 DNA reads TGTGCCAGCAGCCCGGGACTAGCGGGAGTAGAGACCCAGTACTTC.

The chain is built from TRBV5-1 and TRBJ2-1, with D possibly TRBD2 on 5 matching bases. Germline V CDR1 and CDR2: SGHRS, YFSETQ. Trimming took 4 bases from V and 1 from J, leaving 12 bases between them. This CDR3 comprises 15 residues. CDR3 protein: CASSADFLSYNEQFF. The CDR3, as DNA: TGCGCCAGCAGCGCGGACTTCCTATCCTACAATGAGCAGTTCTTC.

This clone was found a few times. J is TRBJ1-5 and V is TRBV3-1 (or the pseudogene TRBV3-2); D is uncertain. The germline CDR1 and CDR2 sequences are LGHDT and YNNKEL (reference sequence). There are 13 residues in the CDR3. Trimming removed 1 base at V and 7 bases at J, with 8 bases between. The CDR3 protein is CASSQGLQQPQHF. For the CDR3, the DNA is TGTGCCAGCAGCCAAGGATTACAGCAGCCCCAGCATTTT.

This chain joins TRBV28 and TRBJ1-5; 8 positions match TRBD1. The V and J ends lost 6 bases and 11 bases, in that order; junction bases with no gene match: 3. CDR1 is MDHEN, CDR2 SYDVKM, per germline. The CDR3 has 11 residues. The CDR3 protein is CASSRTGSQHF. The CDR3 DNA is TGTGCCAGCAGCCGGACAGGGTCCCAGCATTTT.

J is TRBJ1-5 and V is TRBV19, with TRBD1 matching over 7 bases. J gave up 3 bases and V 9 bases, and 8 bases lay outside the gene matches. This CDR3 region has 14 residues. Germline lookup yields CDR1 LNHDA and CDR2 SQIVND (reference sequence). CDR3 nucleotides: TGTGCCAGAAGAGGACAGGACTACAATCAGCCCCAGCATTTT. It is translated as CARRGQDYNQPQHF.

In this sample, this clone turned up a few times. This chain uses TRBV9 with TRBJ2-2; 10 bases match TRBD1. The CDR3 is 17 amino acids. Per germline, CDR1 SGDLS and CDR2 YYNGEE. V trimming: 4 bases; J trimming: 5 bases; junction bases outside the gene matches: 11. DNA for the CDR3: TGTGCCAGCAGCATATTGGAACCGGGACAGGGGACCGGGGAGCTGTTTTTT. It is translated as CASSILEPGQGTGELFF.

In this sample, this clone turned up many times. This chain links TRBV30 with TRBJ2-5; D call uncertain. V was clipped by 0 bases and J by 6 bases, with 5 bases between them. This CDR3 has 11 amino acids. The germline V gene has CDR1 GTSNPN and CDR2 SVGIG (reference sequence). CDR3 DNA sequence: TGTGCCTGGAGTGTACTTAAGACCCAGTACTTC. Translation: CAWSVLKTQYF.

This chain uses TRBV19 with TRBJ2-1, with TRBD2 matching 10 bases. Germline assignment: CDR1 LNHDA and CDR2 SQIVND (reference sequence). J was trimmed by 6 bases and V by 6 bases; bases with no gene match: 14. The CDR3 is 17 amino acids. CDR3 DNA sequence: TGTGCCAGTAGGGCTCCTTCGAGCGGGAGGGCCTCCAATGAGCAGTTCTTC. The encoded protein is CASRAPSSGRASNEQFF.

The rearrangement joins TRBV19 to TRBJ1-3; D remains ambiguous. The CDR3 totals 14 residues. The V gene lost 6 bases and the J gene lost 3 bases, with 12 bases spanning the gap. Germline CDR1 and CDR2: LNHDA and SQIVND (reference sequence). CDR3 bases: TGTGCCAGTAGGGAGGGAGGAAGTGGAAACACCATATATTTT. It translates to CASREGGSGNTIYF.

This clone was counted ten times or more. This chain connects TRBV7-3 to TRBJ2-5; D gene ambiguous. The germline gives CDR1 SGHTA, CDR2 FQGTGA. This CDR3 is 15 amino acids long. The germline V and J ends were trimmed by 2 bases and 1 base, with 11 bases remaining between them. The CDR3 nucleotides are TGTGCCAGCAGCTTAGGGCCCCGTTTCCAAGAGACCCAGTACTTC. The encoded protein is CASSLGPRFQETQYF.

In this sample, this clone turned up a few times. This chain joins TRBV7-2 and TRBJ2-5; 12 nucleotides match TRBD2. Germline V gives CDR1 SGHTA, CDR2 FQGNSA. This CDR3 has 16 amino acids. The V and J ends lost 6 bases and 2 bases, in that order; junction bases with no gene match: 7. In DNA, the CDR3 is TGTGCCAGCAGTCGACGACTAGCGGGGGAACAAGAGACCCAGTACTTC. Its protein is CASSRRLAGEQETQYF.

V gene TRBV5-1 combines with J gene TRBJ2-1, with D possibly being TRBD2 (6 bases). Trimming took 0 bases from V and 2 from J, leaving 12 bases between them. Germline V gene sequence: CDR1 SGHRS, CDR2 YFSETQ. The CDR3 is made up of 16 amino acids. Here the CDR3 DNA reads TGCGCCAGCAGCTTGGCCTTGGGAGGTGCCTACAATGAGCAGTTCTTC. Amino acids: CASSLALGGAYNEQFF.

The V and J genes are TRBV9 and TRBJ2-3; tentatively, D is TRBD1 (5 bases). CDR3 size: 15 residues. CDR1 is SGDLS and CDR2 is YYNGEE in the germline V gene. Trimming took 0 bases from V and 1 from J, leaving 9 bases between them. This CDR3 is CASSVDLGGTDTQYF. For the CDR3, the DNA is TGTGCCAGCAGCGTAGACTTAGGGGGCACAGATACGCAGTATTTT.

This clone showed up just once. The V and J genes are TRBV7-6 and TRBJ2-5, with D unresolved. Trimming pared 1 base from V and 6 bases from J, leaving 12 bases between. This CDR3 is 14 amino acids long. In germline, CDR1 is SGHVS, CDR2 FNYEAQ. The CDR3 sequence is CASSLEDGRKTQYF. For the CDR3, the DNA is TGTGCCAGCAGCTTAGAAGATGGCAGAAAGACCCAGTACTTC.